This T cell receptor (beta chain) was sequenced for a study of blood T cell repertoires in COVID-19. The method was immunoSEQ multiplex PCR; TCRdb's version includes in-frame clones alone and lacks a portion of them. The sample comprises 200,000 to 250,000 clones, 82% of which are singletons, and about 3.7% rests with the top ten. Trimming took off 6 bases at V and 4 bases at J, with 15 bases between the two ends. Germline lookup yields CDR1 LGHNT and CDR2 FRNRAP. The CDR3 is 15 residues long. The chain recombines TRBV12-5 with TRBJ1-4, with D possibly being TRBD1 (6 bases). Input material: PBMCs or T cells enriched from blood (not recorded which). This clonotype originated in a woman aged 60-70 years who had recovered from COVID-19. CDR3 in amino acids: CASGAGGSHNEKLFF. DNA for the CDR3: TGTGCTAGTGGAGCTGGGGGCAGCCATAATGAAAAACTGTTTTTT.